This T cell receptor beta chain is from a study of blood T cell repertoires in COVID-19. The overall study: The samples span acute and convalescent COVID-19 from the United States, Italy and Spain. The cDNA or gDNA used as material had been derived from T cells, B-cell-depleted T cells, or PBMCs.

How the authors handled the data: Amplification from reference gene primers served as the basis for estimated nucleated cell counts. Data came from immunoSEQ multiplex PCR; TCRdb stores just in-frame clones and leaves some out. That table is the source of V, J and clone size, and D and trimming were worked out from the DNA. The sample shows around 120,000 clones, over 75% of them seen only once. Germline V CDR1 and CDR2: LNHDA, SQIVND (reference sequence). V was pared by 1 base and J by 4 bases, with 9 bases between. The CDR3 extends over 14 amino acids. This receptor was identified in a man aged 45-65 years with acute or convalescent COVID-19. The V gene is TRBV19, the J gene TRBJ2-3; D is possibly TRBD2 (5 bases). What was sequenced was peripheral blood. The CDR3 spells CASSIGPGADTQYF. CDR3 DNA sequence: TGTGCCAGTAGTATAGGTCCCGGGGCAGATACGCAGTATTTT.